This T cell receptor (beta chain) was profiled in a study of PD-1 blockade in classical Hodgkin lymphoma. General study findings and limits: Significantly greater TCR diversity emerged by C4D1 in CD4+ cells but not CD8+ cells. Reports indicated that newly diagnosed patients had lower baseline TCR diversity than healthy donors did. Possibly reflecting disease activity or prior therapy, repertoire differences have causes that remain undefined.

Every one of the patients relapsed after autologous stem cell transplantation (brentuximab vedotin exposure was variable). The V gene's germline CDR1 is SGHTA and CDR2 FQGNSA. The V gene lost 5 bases and the J gene lost 11 bases, with 21 bases spanning the gap. This CDR3 has 15 amino acids. A word on this clone: Its antigen is unknown.

Sequenced by immunoSEQ multiplex PCR; TCRdb stores in-frame clones only, minus some. The sample lists some 62,000 clones; roughly 88% were seen once. The clonotype was recovered from a human donor with classical Hodgkin lymphoma. The sample consisted of peripheral blood mononuclear cells (PBMCs), taken at baseline. The chain recombines TRBV7-2 with TRBJ1-4; D is possibly TRBD1 (5 bases). The CDR3 DNA reads as TGTGCCAGCAGCCGCCTGGGGGGGGACCCCACGAAACTGTTTTTT. Its protein is CASSRLGGDPTKLFF.